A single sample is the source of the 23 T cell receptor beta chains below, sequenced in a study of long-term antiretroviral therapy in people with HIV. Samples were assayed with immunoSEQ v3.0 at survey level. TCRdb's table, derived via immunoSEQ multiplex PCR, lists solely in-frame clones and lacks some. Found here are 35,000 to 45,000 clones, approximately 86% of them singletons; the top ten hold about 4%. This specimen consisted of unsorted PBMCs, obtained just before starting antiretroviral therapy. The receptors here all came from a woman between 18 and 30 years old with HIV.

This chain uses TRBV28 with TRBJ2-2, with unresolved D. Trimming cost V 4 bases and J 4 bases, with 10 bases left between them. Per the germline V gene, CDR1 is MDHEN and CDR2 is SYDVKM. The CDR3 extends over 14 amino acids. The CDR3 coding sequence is TGTGCCAGCAGTTATCGAAGGGTCACCGGGGAGCTGTTTTTT. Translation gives CASSYRRVTGELFF.

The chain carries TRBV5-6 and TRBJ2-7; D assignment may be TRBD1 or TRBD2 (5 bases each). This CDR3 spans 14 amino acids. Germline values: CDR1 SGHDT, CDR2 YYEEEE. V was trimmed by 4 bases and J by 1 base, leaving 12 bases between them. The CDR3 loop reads CASSLGTSSYEQYF. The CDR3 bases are TGTGCCAGCAGCCTGGGGACGTCATCCTACGAGCAGTACTTC.

The CDR3 here is CATSTPGTTRTDTQYF. DNA of the CDR3: TGTGCCACCAGCACCCCCGGGACTACACGCACAGATACGCAGTATTTT. The genes are TRBV15 and TRBJ2-3, with 7 nucleotides matching TRBD2. Germline-derived CDR1 and CDR2 are LNHNV and YYDKDF (reference sequence). The CDR3 sequence is 16 residues long. V lost 4 bases and J lost 1; bases outside the gene matches: 8. Drawing the rest from reference TRBV15 and TRBJ2-3, the complete variable domain is DAMVIQNPRYQVTQFGKPVTLSCSQTLNHNVMYWYQQKSSQAPKLLFHYYDKDFNNEADTPDNFQSRRPNTSFCFLDIRSPGLGDTAMYLCATSTPGTTRTDTQYFGPGTRLTVL.

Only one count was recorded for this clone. Here the CDR3 reads CASSLVGRAAFF. In DNA form, the CDR3 reads TGTGCCAGCAGTTTAGTCGGGAGGGCAGCTTTCTTT. V is TRBV28 and J is TRBJ1-1; D unresolved. CDR1 is MDHEN, CDR2 SYDVKM, per germline. The CDR3 runs to 12 residues. Trimming cost V 2 bases and J 10 bases, with 11 bases left between them.

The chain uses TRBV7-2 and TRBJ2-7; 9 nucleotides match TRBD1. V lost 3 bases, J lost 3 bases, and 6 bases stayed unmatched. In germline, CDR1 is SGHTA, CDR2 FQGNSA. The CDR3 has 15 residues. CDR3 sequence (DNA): TGTGCCAGCAGCTTTTCGACAGGGGGTGGCTACGAGCAGTACTTC. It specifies CASSFSTGGGYEQYF. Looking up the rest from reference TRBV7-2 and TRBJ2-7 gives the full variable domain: GAGVSQSPSNKVTEKGKDVELRCDPISGHTALYWYRQSLGQGLEFLIYFQGNSAPDKSGLPSDRFSAERTGGSVSTLTIQRTQQEDSAVYLCASSFSTGGGYEQYFGPGTRLTVT.

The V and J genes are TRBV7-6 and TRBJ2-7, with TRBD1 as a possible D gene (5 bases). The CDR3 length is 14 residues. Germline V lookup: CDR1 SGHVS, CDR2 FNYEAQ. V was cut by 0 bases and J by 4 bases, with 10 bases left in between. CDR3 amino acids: CASSLAISGYEQYF. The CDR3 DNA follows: TGTGCCAGCAGCTTAGCGATATCAGGGTACGAGCAGTACTTC. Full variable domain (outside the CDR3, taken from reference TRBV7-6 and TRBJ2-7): GAGVSQSPRYKVTKRGQDVALRCDPISGHVSLYWYRQALGQGPEFLTYFNYEAQQDKSGLPNDRFSAERPEGSISTLTIQRTEQRDSAMYRCASSLAISGYEQYFGPGTRLTVT.

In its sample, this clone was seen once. CDR3 sequence (DNA): TGTGCCAGCACTGAAGGGGGGACCGGGGAGCTGTTTTTT. Translation: CASTEGGTGELFF. The chain couples TRBV6-5 to TRBJ2-2, with D possibly called TRBD1 or TRBD2 (6 bases each). Germline V gene sequence: CDR1 MNHEY, CDR2 SVGAGI. Trimming left V 7 bases short and J 5 bases short, with 11 bases between. This CDR3 is built from 13 residues.

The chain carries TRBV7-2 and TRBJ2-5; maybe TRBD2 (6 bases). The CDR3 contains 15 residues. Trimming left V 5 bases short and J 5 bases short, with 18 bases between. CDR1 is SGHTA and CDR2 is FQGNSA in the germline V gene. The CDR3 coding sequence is TGTGCCAGCAGCATCCGATCAGGAGGGATGGAGACCCAGTACTTC. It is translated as CASSIRSGGMETQYF.

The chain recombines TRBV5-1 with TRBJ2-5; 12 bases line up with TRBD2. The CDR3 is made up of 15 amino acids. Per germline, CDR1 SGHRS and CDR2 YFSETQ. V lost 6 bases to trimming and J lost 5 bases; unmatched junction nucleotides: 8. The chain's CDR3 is CASMSSGRAGETQYF. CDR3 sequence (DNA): TGCGCCAGCATGTCTAGCGGGAGGGCCGGGGAGACCCAGTACTTC.

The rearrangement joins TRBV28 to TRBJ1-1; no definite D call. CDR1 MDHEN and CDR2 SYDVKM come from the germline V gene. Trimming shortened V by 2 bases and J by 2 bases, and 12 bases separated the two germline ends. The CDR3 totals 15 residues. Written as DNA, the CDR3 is TGTGCCAGCAGTTTAGAAGCTCTGAGTAACACTGAAGCTTTCTTT. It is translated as CASSLEALSNTEAFF.

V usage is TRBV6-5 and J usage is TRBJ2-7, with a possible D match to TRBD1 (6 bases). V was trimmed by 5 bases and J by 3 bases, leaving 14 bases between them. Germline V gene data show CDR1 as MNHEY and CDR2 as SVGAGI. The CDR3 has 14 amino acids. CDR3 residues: CASSQDRSNYEQYF. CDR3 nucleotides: TGTGCCAGCAGTCAAGACAGGAGCAACTACGAGCAGTACTTC.

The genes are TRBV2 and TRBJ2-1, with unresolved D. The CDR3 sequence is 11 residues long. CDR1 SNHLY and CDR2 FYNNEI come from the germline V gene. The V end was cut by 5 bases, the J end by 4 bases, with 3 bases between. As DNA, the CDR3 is TGTGCCAGCAGTACTTACAATGAGCAGTTCTTC. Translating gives CASSTYNEQFF.

The CDR3 DNA is TGCGCCAGCAGCCAAGATGGGATGACTAACTATGGCTACACCTTC. This gives the protein CASSQDGMTNYGYTF. This sequence joins TRBV4-3 and TRBJ1-2; no firm D call. Trimming left V 0 bases short and J 0 bases short, with 8 bases between. The germline V gene has CDR1 LGHNA and CDR2 YSLEER. The CDR3 spans 15 residues.

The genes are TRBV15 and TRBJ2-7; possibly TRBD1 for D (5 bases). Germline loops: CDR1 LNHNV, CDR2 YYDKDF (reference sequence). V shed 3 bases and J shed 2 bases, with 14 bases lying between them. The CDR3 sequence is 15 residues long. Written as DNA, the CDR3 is TGTGCCACCAGCAGTACAGGCGAAAGCCCCTACGAGCAGTACTTC. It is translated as CATSSTGESPYEQYF.

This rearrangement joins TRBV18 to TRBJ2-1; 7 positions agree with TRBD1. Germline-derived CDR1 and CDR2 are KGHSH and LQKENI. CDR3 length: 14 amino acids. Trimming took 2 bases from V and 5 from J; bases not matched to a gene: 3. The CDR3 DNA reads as TGTGCCAGCTCACCAAGGGGGCTGGACAATGAGCAGTTCTTC. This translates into CASSPRGLDNEQFF.

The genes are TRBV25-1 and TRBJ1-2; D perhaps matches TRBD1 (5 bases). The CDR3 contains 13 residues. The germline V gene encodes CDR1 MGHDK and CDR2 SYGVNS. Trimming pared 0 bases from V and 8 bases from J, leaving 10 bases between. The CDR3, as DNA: TGTGCCAGCAGTGAATACGGGGGTCGGGGCTACACCTTC. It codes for CASSEYGGRGYTF.

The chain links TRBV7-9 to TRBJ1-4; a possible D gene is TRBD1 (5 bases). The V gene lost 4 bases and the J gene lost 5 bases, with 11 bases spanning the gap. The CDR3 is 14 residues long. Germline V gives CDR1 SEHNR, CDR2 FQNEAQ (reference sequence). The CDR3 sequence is CASSSRKGNEKLFF. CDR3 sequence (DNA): TGTGCCAGCAGCTCCCGGAAGGGGAATGAAAAACTGTTTTTT.

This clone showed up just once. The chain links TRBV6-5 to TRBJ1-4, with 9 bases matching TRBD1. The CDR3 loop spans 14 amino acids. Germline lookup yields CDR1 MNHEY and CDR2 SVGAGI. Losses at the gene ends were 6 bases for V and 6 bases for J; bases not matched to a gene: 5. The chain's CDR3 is CASSPQGADEKLFF. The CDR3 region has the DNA TGTGCCAGCAGCCCACAGGGGGCAGATGAAAAACTGTTTTTT.

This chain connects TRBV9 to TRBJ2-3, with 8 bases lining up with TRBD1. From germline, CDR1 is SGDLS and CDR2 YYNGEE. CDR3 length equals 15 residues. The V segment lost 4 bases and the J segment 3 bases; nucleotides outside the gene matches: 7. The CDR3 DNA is TGTGCCAGCAGCATCCGACAGGGGAGAACAGATACGCAGTATTTT. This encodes CASSIRQGRTDTQYF.

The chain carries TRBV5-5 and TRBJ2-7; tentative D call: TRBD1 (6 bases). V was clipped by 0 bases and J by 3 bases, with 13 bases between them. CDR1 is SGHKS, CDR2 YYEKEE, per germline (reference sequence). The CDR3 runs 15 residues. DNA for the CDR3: TGTGCCAGCAGCTTGGACAGGGAGTTAGACTACGAGCAGTACTTC. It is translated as CASSLDRELDYEQYF.

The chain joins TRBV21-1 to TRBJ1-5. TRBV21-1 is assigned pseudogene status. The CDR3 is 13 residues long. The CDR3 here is CASSNKLHQPQHF. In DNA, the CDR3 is TGTGCCAGCAGCAACAAGCTACATCAGCCCCAGCATTTT.

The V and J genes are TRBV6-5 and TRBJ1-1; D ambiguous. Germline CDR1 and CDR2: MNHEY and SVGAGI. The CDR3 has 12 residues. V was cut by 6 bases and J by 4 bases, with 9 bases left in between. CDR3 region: CASRPRTTEAFF. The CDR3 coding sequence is TGTGCCAGCAGACCCAGGACCACTGAAGCTTTCTTT.

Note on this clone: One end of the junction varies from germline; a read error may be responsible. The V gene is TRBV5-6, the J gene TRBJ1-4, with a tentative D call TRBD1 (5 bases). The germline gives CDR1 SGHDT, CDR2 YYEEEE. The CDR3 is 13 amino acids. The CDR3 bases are TGTGCCAGCTTCAGGGATAGGGAAACGTCCGAACTTTTT. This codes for CASFRDRETSELF.